The clone carrying this TCR beta chain was recorded a few times. Its antigen is still unknown. The PCR ran on 60 Vbeta and 13 Jbeta primers. Some clones are missing from TCRdb's copy, which holds only in-frame ones; the method was immunoSEQ multiplex PCR. The sample consists of 90,000 to 150,000 clones, over 75% of them appearing once. This entry belongs to a study of cytomegalovirus exposure and HLA in healthy donors. Broader study findings: Association of a missense DCLRE1C variant with TCR beta V- and J-gene trimming was reported in a later analysis.

J gave up 6 bases and V 5 bases, and 13 bases lay outside the gene matches. CDR1 MGHDK and CDR2 SYGVNS come from the germline V gene. The CDR3 contains 17 residues. The sequence came from a human donor in good health. Sequenced material: PBMCs. V is TRBV25-1 and J is TRBJ2-2; TRBD1 aligns across 9 bases. CDR3 protein: CASSRTTGTGPAGELFF. The CDR3 region has the DNA TGTGCCAGCAGTCGAACAACCGGGACAGGGCCTGCCGGGGAGCTGTTTTTT. Full variable domain (remainder filled in from reference TRBV25-1 and TRBJ2-2): EADIYQTPRYLVIGTGKKITLECSQTMGHDKMYWYQQDPGMELHLIHYSYGVNSTEKGDLSSESTVSRIRTEHFPLTLESARPSHTSQYLCASSRTTGTGPAGELFFGEGSRLTVL.